Here is one T cell receptor beta chain with its context. Its antigen is as yet unknown. This sample stems from a study of OX40 agonist ivuxolimab in advanced cancers. Germline loops: CDR1 GTSNPN, CDR2 SVGIG (reference sequence). There are 14 residues in the CDR3. Between the trimmed V and J ends, which lost 4 bases and 2 bases, there was a span of 15 bases. Data came from immunoSEQ multiplex PCR; TCRdb stores just in-frame clones and leaves some out. Of about 77,000 clones in the sample, about 86% were seen once. Study-level points and caveats: At 0.1 to 3.0 mg/kg and by week 6, clonal expansion occurred in CD4+ and CD8+ blood T cells.

The receptor comes from an adult with an advanced solid tumor such as melanoma, head and neck, liver or kidney cancer. This chain connects TRBV30 to TRBJ2-7, with unresolved D. This sample comprised CD4+ or CD8+ T cells sorted from blood, obtained in a trial of the OX40 agonist ivuxolimab. The CDR3 DNA reads as TGTGCCTGGAAGGCGGCAGGCAAAACCTACGAGCAGTACTTC. Amino acid sequence: CAWKAAGKTYEQYF.